The table lists the clone carrying this T cell receptor (beta chain) with a few counts. The record originates from a study of T cell responses to AZD1222 COVID-19 vaccine. Sequencing was performed with immunoSEQ multiplex PCR; in TCRdb, only in-frame clones are kept and a portion is missing. The table lists 15,000 to 20,000 clones, approximately 80% of them singletons. The CDR3 has 12 amino acids. The V gene lost 3 bases and the J gene lost 7 bases, with 7 bases spanning the gap. Germline CDR1 reads LNHNV; CDR2 reads YYDKDF (reference sequence). This material consisted of peripheral blood, taken 28 days after the second AZD1222 dose. The chain couples TRBV15 to TRBJ2-1; D not resolved. The sequence was obtained from an adult who received the AZD1222 COVID-19 vaccine. The CDR3 sequence is CATSSQWNEQFF. CDR3 nucleotide sequence: TGTGCCACCAGCAGTCAATGGAATGAGCAGTTCTTC.